One sample yielded the 8 T cell receptor beta chains listed below, sequenced in a study of CD8+ T cells in alopecia areata. RNA extraction and reverse transcription yielded cDNA as sequencing template. Produced via immunoSEQ multiplex PCR; TCRdb's table is partial and in-frame only. This table holds fewer than 250,000 clones, around 43% found once. Treatment specified: oral pan-JAK inhibitor, 5-10 mg twice daily. The starting material was CD4+ T cells sorted from blood, obtained between weeks 36 and 40, from a patient treated with tofacitinib. These receptors all stem from a human donor with alopecia areata.

The chain has TRBV29-1 and TRBJ2-5; TRBD2 agrees at 11 bases. This CDR3 is 14 amino acids long. Germline V CDR1 and CDR2: SQVTM, ANQGSEA. With V trimmed by 4 bases and J by 5 bases, 6 bases remained unmatched. CDR3 protein: CSVGLPSGRETQYF. CDR3 nucleotides: TGCAGCGTTGGGCTCCCTAGCGGGAGGGAGACCCAGTACTTC.

The rearrangement links TRBV7-2 to TRBJ2-7; D remains ambiguous. Germline CDR1 reads SGHTA; CDR2 reads FQGNSA. The V end was cut by 1 base, the J end by 0 bases, with 7 bases between. The CDR3 totals 14 residues. The CDR3 is CASSLVWSSYEQYF. DNA of the CDR3: TGTGCCAGCAGCTTAGTCTGGAGCTCCTACGAGCAGTACTTC.

This chain connects TRBV13 to TRBJ2-7; TRBD2 aligns across 8 bases. V lost 5 bases and J lost 5; bases outside the gene matches: 8. The germline V gene has CDR1 PRHDT and CDR2 FYEKMQ (reference sequence). CDR3 length: 14 residues. The CDR3 coding sequence is TGTGCCAGCAGCCGGGGGGGTAGGTCCCACGAGCAGTACTTC. Translating gives CASSRGGRSHEQYF.

V is TRBV5-1 and J is TRBJ1-2, with D hard to call. Germline assignment: CDR1 SGHRS and CDR2 YFSETQ. V was clipped by 3 bases and J by 6 bases, with 9 bases between them. The CDR3 runs to 12 residues. The DNA of the CDR3 is TGCGCCAGCAGCTCCGACCCTGATGGCTACACCTTC. Amino acid sequence: CASSSDPDGYTF.

Ten or more counts support this clone. The chain has TRBV7-6 and TRBJ2-7, with D maybe TRBD1 (7 bases). The CDR3 sequence is 16 residues long. CDR1 and CDR2 from the germline V gene are SGHVS and FNYEAQ. Trimming took 3 bases from V and 5 from J, leaving 20 bases between them. The CDR3 reads CASSLGHRGLGDEQYF. In nucleotides, the CDR3 is TGTGCCAGCAGCTTGGGGCACAGGGGACTCGGCGACGAGCAGTACTTC.

Points on this clone: The sample holds other DNA sequences that translate to the same CDR3. The V gene is TRBV7-9, the J gene TRBJ2-5; 8 positions agree with TRBD1. V lost 5 bases and J lost 5; bases outside the gene matches: 7. The CDR3 sequence is 14 residues long. Germline V gene lookup returns CDR1 SEHNR and CDR2 FQNEAQ (reference sequence). For the CDR3, the DNA is TGTGCCAGCAGCCCCGGACAGGGCCAGGAGACCCAGTACTTC. This codes for CASSPGQGQETQYF.

Only a few counts were recorded for this clone. The chain combines TRBV30 with TRBJ1-2; D unresolved. This CDR3 has 12 residues. CDR1 is GTSNPN and CDR2 is SVGIG in the germline V gene (reference sequence). V dropped 2 bases and J dropped 1 base, with 5 bases sitting between them. CDR3 in DNA: TGTGCCTGGAGTCAACTTAACTATGGCTACACCTTC. The encoded protein is CAWSQLNYGYTF.

The chain employs TRBV29-1 and TRBJ2-7, with D maybe TRBD1 (6 bases). The length of the CDR3 is 12 residues. Germline CDR1 and CDR2: SQVTM and ANQGSEA. Trimming removed 6 bases at V and 5 bases at J, with 14 bases between. CDR3 protein: CSVLQGPNEQYF. The CDR3 bases are TGCAGCGTCCTACAGGGACCCAACGAGCAGTACTTC.